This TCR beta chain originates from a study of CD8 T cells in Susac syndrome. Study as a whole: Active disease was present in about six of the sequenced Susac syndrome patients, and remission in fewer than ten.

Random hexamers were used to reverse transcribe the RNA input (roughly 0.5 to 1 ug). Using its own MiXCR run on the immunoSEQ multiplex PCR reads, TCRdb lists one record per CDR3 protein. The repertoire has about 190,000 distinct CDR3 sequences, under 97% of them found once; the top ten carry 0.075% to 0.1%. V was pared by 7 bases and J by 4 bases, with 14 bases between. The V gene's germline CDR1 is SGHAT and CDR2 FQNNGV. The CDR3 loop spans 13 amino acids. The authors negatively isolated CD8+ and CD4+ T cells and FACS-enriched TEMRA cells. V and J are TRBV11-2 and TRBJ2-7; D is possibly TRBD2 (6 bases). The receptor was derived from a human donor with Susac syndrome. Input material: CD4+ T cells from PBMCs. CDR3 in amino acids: CASMVGGVYEQYF. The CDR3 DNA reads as TGTGCCAGCATGGTAGGAGGGGTTTACGAGCAGTACTTC.